A selection of T cell receptor beta chains follows, all from one sample in a study of blood T cell repertoires in COVID-19. Some clones are missing from TCRdb's copy, which holds only in-frame ones; the method was immunoSEQ multiplex PCR. The table includes 85,000 to 95,000 clones, 75% to 90% detected once. Sequenced: peripheral blood. The receptors derive from an elderly woman with acute or convalescent COVID-19. The CDR3 runs from the conserved cysteine through the conserved F or W. Fields, in order: D gene, J gene, V gene, clone size, CDR3 protein, CDR3 DNA. The D gene is left open where the match is weak. Clone size is stated in some rows and not others, as once, few, many or a class when expanded.

NA TRBJ2-7 TRBV6-5 NA CASSYSPLGREQYF TGTGCCAGCAGTTACTCGCCCCTCGGGAGAGAGCAGTACTTC
NA TRBJ1-2 TRBV28 once CASNLGGAGGYGYTF TGTGCCAGCAACCTGGGGGGGGCGGGCGGCTATGGCTACACCTTC
TRBD1 TRBJ1-2 TRBV2 few CASSPPGQGFYGYTF TGTGCCAGCAGTCCACCGGGACAGGGATTTTATGGCTACACCTTC
NA TRBJ2-1 TRBV28 NA CASRRSGDNNEQFF TGTGCCAGCAGGAGAAGCGGGGACAACAATGAGCAGTTCTTC
TRBD1 TRBJ1-3 TRBV3-1/TRBV3-2 NA CASSRGTVSGNTIYF TGTGCCAGCAGCCGGGGGACAGTTTCTGGAAACACCATATATTTT
NA TRBJ1-5 TRBV6-5 NA CASSSRQGNQPQHF TGTGCCAGCAGTTCCCGACAGGGCAATCAGCCCCAGCATTTT
NA TRBJ1-1 TRBV5-8 NA CASSLVRGLNTEAFF TGTGCCAGCAGCTTGGTTCGCGGATTGAACACTGAAGCTTTCTTT
TRBD2 TRBJ2-1 TRBV9 NA CASSVDLAGGLNEQFF TGTGCCAGCAGCGTCGACCTAGCGGGGGGGCTCAATGAGCAGTTCTTC
TRBD1 TRBJ2-5 TRBV7-6 many CASSLQGAGTQYF TGTGCCAGCAGCTTACAGGGGGCAGGGACCCAGTACTTC
TRBD1 TRBJ1-5 TRBV27 NA CASSLPPGQEGNYSNQPQHF TGTGCCAGCAGTCTCCCCCCGGGACAGGAGGGGAATTATAGCAATCAGCCCCAGCATTTT
NA TRBJ1-1 TRBV2 NA CASSDRRNTEAFF TGTGCCAGCAGTGACAGAAGGAACACTGAAGCTTTCTTT
NA TRBJ1-2 TRBV12-3/TRBV12-4 NA CASSVQGNYGYTF TGTGCCAGCAGTGTACAGGGAAACTATGGCTACACCTTC
NA TRBJ1-1 TRBV7-7 NA CASSSTLNTEAFF TGTGCTAGCAGCTCGACATTGAACACTGAAGCTTTCTTT
NA TRBJ1-2 TRBV3-1/TRBV3-2 NA CASRSGGYTF TGTGCCAGCAGGTCGGGTGGCTACACCTTC
NA TRBJ1-3 TRBV19 NA CASSMRAVSGNTIYF TGTGCCAGTAGTATGCGGGCAGTCTCTGGAAACACCATATATTTT
NA TRBJ2-5 TRBV6-2/TRBV6-3 NA CASSRVAGVETQYF TGTGCCAGCAGCCGGGTAGCCGGGGTGGAGACCCAGTACTTC
NA TRBJ2-5 TRBV3-1/TRBV3-2 NA CASSQSPLRGQETQYF TGTGCCAGCAGCCAAAGCCCTCTGCGGGGTCAAGAGACCCAGTACTTC
NA TRBJ1-2 TRBV11-3 NA CASSLDSYGGRGYGYTF TGTGCCAGCAGCTTAGATTCGTACGGGGGGCGCGGCTATGGCTACACCTTC
TRBD2 TRBJ2-7 TRBV27 NA CASSLGLAGYYEQYF TGTGCCAGCAGTTTAGGACTAGCGGGGTACTACGAGCAGTACTTC
NA TRBJ1-3 TRBV30 NA CAWSVGGYYGNTIYF TGTGCCTGGAGTGTTGGGGGGTACTACGGAAACACCATATATTTT
NA TRBJ1-2 TRBV7-9 NA CASSLAPGMNYGYTF TGTGCCAGCAGCTTAGCGCCAGGGATGAACTATGGCTACACCTTC
NA TRBJ2-7 TRBV5-6 NA CASSLGGLTYEQYF TGTGCCAGCAGCTTGGGGGGCTTAACCTACGAGCAGTACTTC
TRBD1 TRBJ2-5 TRBV7-2 NA CASGTEGTGGQETQYF TGTGCCAGCGGCACTGAGGGAACAGGGGGCCAAGAGACCCAGTACTTC
TRBD1 TRBJ1-1 TRBV6-5 NA CASSQSVQGDTEAFF TGTGCCAGCAGTCAATCTGTACAGGGGGACACTGAAGCTTTCTTT
NA TRBJ1-3 TRBV11-2 NA CASRSPRLSGNTIYF TGTGCCAGCCGCTCCCCTCGACTTTCTGGAAACACCATATATTTT
NA TRBJ2-5 TRBV30 NA CAWTRGAGGQETQYF TGTGCCTGGACCAGGGGGGCGGGGGGCCAAGAGACCCAGTACTTC
TRBD1 TRBJ2-5 TRBV3-1/TRBV3-2 NA CASSQLDRGETQYF TGTGCCAGCAGCCAACTGGACAGGGGGGAGACCCAGTACTTC
NA TRBJ1-6 TRBV28 NA CAAGRANKNNSPLHF TGTGCCGCGGGGAGGGCCAATAAGAATAATTCACCCCTCCACTTT
TRBD1 TRBJ1-2 TRBV18 NA CASSPMGQINYGYTF TGTGCCAGCTCACCCATGGGACAGATCAACTATGGCTACACCTTC
NA TRBJ2-3 TRBV10-1 NA CASSETWGSADTQYF TGCGCCAGCAGTGAGACGTGGGGTAGCGCCGATACGCAGTATTTT
NA TRBJ2-2 TRBV5-4 NA CASSLSTTTGELFF TGTGCCAGCAGCTTGTCCACAACGACCGGGGAGCTGTTTTTT
NA TRBJ1-4 TRBV4-2 NA CASRQGALDKEKLFF TGTGCCAGCAGGCAAGGGGCCCTTGATAAGGAAAAACTGTTTTTT
NA TRBJ1-6 TRBV11-2 once CASSPLRQMNSPLHF TGTGCCAGCAGCCCCCTCAGACAAATGAATTCACCCCTCCACTTT
NA TRBJ2-7 TRBV2 NA CASSEARREQYF TGTGCCAGCAGTGAAGCCCGGAGGGAGCAGTACTTC
TRBD1 TRBJ1-5 TRBV12-5 NA CASGQGANQPQHF TGTGCTAGTGGCCAGGGGGCAAATCAGCCCCAGCATTTT
NA TRBJ1-4 TRBV5-1 NA CASSDNSGREKLFF TGCGCCAGCAGCGACAATAGCGGTCGTGAAAAACTGTTTTTT
NA TRBJ1-2 TRBV6-6 NA CASSQAEGVYGYTF TGTGCCAGCAGTCAAGCGGAGGGCGTCTATGGCTACACCTTC
NA TRBJ2-1 TRBV19 NA CASSRIAKYNEQFF TGTGCCAGTAGTCGGATAGCAAAATACAATGAGCAGTTCTTC